These T cell receptor beta chains were read from a single sample in a study of CD8 T cells in ankylosing spondylitis. TCRdb independently ran MiXCR on the 5' RACE reads; one entry per CDR3 protein. The sample includes about 200,000 distinct CDR3 sequences, roughly 12% of them seen just once. Sequencing used blood, either unsorted or a sorted T cell fraction (not recorded which). The receptor source for this set is a male donor with ankylosing spondylitis or in good health (not recorded which). CDR3s include the opening cysteine and the closing phenylalanine or tryptophan. The order of the fields is D gene, clone size, J gene, V gene, CDR3 protein, CDR3 DNA. D genes are given only for firm matches. Size is stated for part of the rows, as once, few or many counts, or as a class when the clone is expanded.

. | . | TRBJ2-7 | TRBV11-2 | CASTDGGYEQYF | TGTGCCAGCACCGATGGGGGCTACGAGCAGTACTTC
. | few | TRBJ2-2 | TRBV3-1 | CASSQVPGAITGELFF | TGTGCCAGCAGCCAAGTCCCGGGGGCAATTACCGGGGAGCTGTTTTTT
. | many | TRBJ1-2 | TRBV29-1 | CSVLEDYGYTF | TGCAGCGTTCTAGAGGACTATGGCTACACCTTC
. | . | TRBJ1-1 | TRBV27 | CASSLVVAGTEAFF | TGTGCCAGCAGTTTGGTCGTGGCGGGCACTGAAGCTTTCTTT
. | many | TRBJ1-5 | TRBV12-3/TRBV12-4 | CASSLYVGGVSNQPQHF | TGTGCCAGCAGTTTATATGTGGGGGGGGTCAGCAATCAGCCCCAGCATTTT
TRBD2 | . | TRBJ2-1 | TRBV13 | CASSFGLAGAYNEQFF | TGTGCCAGCAGCTTCGGACTAGCGGGAGCCTACAATGAGCAGTTCTTC
. | . | TRBJ2-2 | TRBV20-1 | CSARGETGELFF | TGCAGTGCCCGCGGCGAAACCGGGGAGCTGTTTTTT
. | . | TRBJ1-2 | TRBV5-5 | CASSLGGGVNYGYTF | TGTGCCAGCAGCTTGGGCGGCGGAGTGAACTATGGCTACACCTTC
. | many | TRBJ2-7 | TRBV5-1 | CASRSWQFSYEQYF | TGCGCCAGCAGGAGCTGGCAGTTCTCCTACGAGCAGTACTTC
. | . | TRBJ2-6 | TRBV20-1 | CSAGGGAGANVLTF | TGCAGTGCAGGAGGGGGAGCCGGGGCCAACGTCCTGACTTTC
. | few | TRBJ2-1 | TRBV6-1 | CASQGADEQFF | TGTGCCAGCCAAGGGGCCGATGAGCAGTTCTTC
TRBD2 | . | TRBJ2-1 | TRBV27 | CASSPGRLAALYNEQFF | TGTGCCAGCAGTCCGGGTAGACTAGCGGCTCTTTACAATGAGCAGTTCTTC
. | few | TRBJ2-1 | TRBV15 | CATSRDLLRHNEQFF | TGTGCCACCAGCAGAGATTTACTTCGTCACAATGAGCAGTTCTTC
. | many | TRBJ2-7 | TRBV29-1 | CSVEAPEDYEQYF | TGCAGCGTTGAAGCGCCGGAAGACTACGAGCAGTACTTC
. | . | TRBJ1-1 | TRBV20-1 | CSAPTLRGETEAFF | TGCAGTGCCCCGACCTTAAGGGGGGAGACTGAAGCTTTCTTT
. | few | TRBJ1-3 | TRBV2 | CASSLDSTAGNTIYF | TGTGCCAGCAGTCTCGACAGTACGGCAGGAAACACCATATATTTT
. | . | TRBJ1-5 | TRBV5-6 | CASSLWGAGGNQPQHF | TGTGCCAGCAGCTTATGGGGGGCTGGAGGCAATCAGCCCCAGCATTTT
TRBD1 | . | TRBJ2-5 | TRBV7-9 | CASSSLDRLETQYF | TGTGCCAGCAGCTCGTTGGACAGGCTAGAGACCCAGTACTTC